The T cell receptor (beta chain) under discussion was sequenced for a study of blood T cells in healthy people across ages. This CDR3 has 12 amino acids. Germline V lookup: CDR1 SGHAT, CDR2 FQNNGV. The second PCR ran roughly 6 to 11 cycles with a sample-barcoded 5' primer and J-beta primers. In TCRdb, the 5' RACE reads were re-called with MiXCR into one record per CDR3 protein. The sample has about 720,000 distinct CDR3 sequences; around 25% are singletons. This same sample was also taken into another study, of T cells of mothers and their children.

The sequenced material came from blood. The clonotype originates from a boy aged 5-17 years in good health. The chain links TRBV11-2 to TRBJ2-1; no clear D. The assigned J gene may be wrong: the sequence end matches TRBJ2-5 better. CDR3 in amino acids: CASSLPAATQYF. For the CDR3, the DNA is TGTGCCAGCAGCCTACCTGCGGCGACCCAGTACTTC.